The 23 T cell receptor beta chains below all came from one sample that was sequenced in a study of cytomegalovirus exposure and HLA in healthy donors (dated by TCRdb to 2016 to 2017). The library was generated by the immunoSEQ multiplex PCR assay. TCRdb took this table from immuneACCESS and kept in-frame rearrangements with V and J called. Such tables lack part of the clones; where checked against another copy, unresolved V genes explain under half of the gap, and the rest is unexplained. The sample table shows about 330,000 clones, and around 90% are seen once. The ten largest clones capture about 1.2% of the sample. The sample taken for sequencing was PBMCs. The receptors originated from a woman aged 25 to 45 in good health and CMV-seropositive.

The gene calls are TRBV5-1 and TRBJ2-1, with D tentatively TRBD1 (6 bases). The V end lost 3 bases, the J end lost 5 bases, and 9 bases lay between the germline ends. CDR1 is SGHRS and CDR2 is YFSETQ in the germline V gene. The CDR3 runs to 13 residues. The CDR3 DNA reads TGCGCCAGCAGCTCTACAGGGAACAATGAGCAGTTCTTC. Translation: CASSSTGNNEQFF. Variable domain in full (rest from reference TRBV5-1 and TRBJ2-1): KAGVTQTPRYLIKTRGQQVTLSCSPISGHRSVSWYQQTPGQGLQFLFEYFSETQRNKGNFPGRFSGRQFSNSRSEMNVSTLELGDSALYLCASSSTGNNEQFFGPGTRLTVL.

The chain carries TRBV2 and TRBJ1-3; D is unresolved. The germline V gene encodes CDR1 SNHLY and CDR2 FYNNEI. With 3 bases removed from V and 0 bases from J, the gap between germline ends came to 6 bases. This CDR3 has 14 residues. The CDR3 region has the DNA TGTGCCAGCAGTGATACAATCTCTGGAAACACCATATATTTT. Protein: CASSDTISGNTIYF.

V usage is TRBV9 and J usage is TRBJ2-1, with 8 bases identical to TRBD2. Per the germline V gene, CDR1 is SGDLS and CDR2 is YYNGEE. V lost 0 bases and J lost 7; bases outside the gene matches: 3. CDR3 length equals 14 residues. The CDR3 spells CASSVERGRNEQFF. The CDR3 bases are TGTGCCAGCAGCGTAGAGCGGGGGAGAAATGAGCAGTTCTTC.

V is TRBV5-1 and J is TRBJ1-2; weak D call: TRBD1 (6 bases). The CDR3 loop spans 14 amino acids. Germline values: CDR1 SGHRS, CDR2 YFSETQ. The germline V and J ends were trimmed by 3 bases and 3 bases, with 12 bases remaining between them. The CDR3 DNA sequence: TGCGCCAGCAGCTCAACAGGGAACGACTATGGCTACACCTTC. This codes for CASSSTGNDYGYTF.

The chain recombines TRBV5-1 with TRBJ2-7; TRBD1 aligns across 11 bases. The CDR3 length is 15 residues. With V trimmed by 0 bases and J by 6 bases, 5 bases remained unmatched. Germline-derived CDR1 and CDR2 are SGHRS and YFSETQ. The CDR3 protein is CASSLVGQGAGEQYF. The DNA of the CDR3 is TGCGCCAGCAGCTTGGTCGGACAGGGGGCTGGCGAGCAGTACTTC.

The chain joins TRBV5-1 to TRBJ1-1; D remains unclear. Germline-derived CDR1 and CDR2 are SGHRS and YFSETQ. Trimming left V 0 bases short and J 2 bases short, with 11 bases between. The CDR3 is 15 amino acids. CDR3 bases: TGCGCCAGCAGCTTGGCCGGGATTAAAAACACTGAAGCTTTCTTT. It specifies CASSLAGIKNTEAFF.

The chain links TRBV25-1 to TRBJ2-5; possible D gene TRBD2, 6 bases. V lost 2 bases and J 5 bases, leaving 12 bases between the germline ends. From germline, CDR1 is MGHDK and CDR2 SYGVNS. The CDR3 covers 14 residues. The CDR3: CASSESWGVETQYF. The CDR3 DNA reads TGTGCCAGCAGTGAAAGTTGGGGGGTGGAGACCCAGTACTTC. Combining the CDR3 with reference TRBV25-1 and TRBJ2-5 gives the whole variable domain EADIYQTPRYLVIGTGKKITLECSQTMGHDKMYWYQQDPGMELHLIHYSYGVNSTEKGDLSSESTVSRIRTEHFPLTLESARPSHTSQYLCASSESWGVETQYFGPGTRLLVL.

The DNA for the CDR3 is TGTGCCAGCAGCTTGGTGGGGACAGGGAACTACGAGCAGTACTTC. It translates to CASSLVGTGNYEQYF. J is TRBJ2-7 and V is TRBV5-6; 9 bases map to TRBD1. CDR3 length equals 15 residues. The J segment lost 3 bases and the V segment lost 0 bases, leaving 4 bases of the junction unmatched. Germline lookup yields CDR1 SGHDT and CDR2 YYEEEE.

The genes are TRBV27 and TRBJ2-1, with 10 bases lining up with TRBD2. V lost 6 bases and J lost 6; bases outside the gene matches: 5. The CDR3 length is 14 residues. Germline V gives CDR1 MNHEY, CDR2 SMNVEV (reference sequence). The CDR3 region has the DNA TGTGCCAGCAGCCCTAGCGGGGGCCTCAATGAGCAGTTCTTC. It is translated as CASSPSGGLNEQFF.

V and J are TRBV11-3 and TRBJ2-3; 7 nucleotides agree with TRBD1. V was pared by 5 bases and J by 3 bases, with 8 bases of the junction left unmatched. Germline V CDR1 and CDR2: SGHNT, YENEEA. The CDR3 spans 15 residues. The CDR3, as DNA: TGTGCCAGCAGCCCCGGACAGGATATAACAGATACGCAGTATTTT. It yields the protein CASSPGQDITDTQYF.

This clone was recorded a few times. This chain connects TRBV28 to TRBJ1-5; 7 bases line up with TRBD1. Germline V gene sequence: CDR1 MDHEN, CDR2 SYDVKM. The CDR3 has 14 amino acids. With 5 bases clipped from V and 2 bases from J, the junction kept 3 bases outside the gene matches. Here the CDR3 reads CASSPGTGNQPQHF. CDR3 bases: TGTGCCAGCAGTCCCGGGACAGGCAATCAGCCCCAGCATTTT.

The chain combines TRBV6-5 with TRBJ2-3, with D maybe TRBD1 (5 bases). The ends were cut back, 2 bases at V and 3 bases at J, with 9 bases in the middle. Germline-derived CDR1 and CDR2 are MNHEY and SVGAGI. The CDR3 totals 14 residues. The DNA of the CDR3 is TGTGCCAGCAGTTACGCCAGGGAAACAGATACGCAGTATTTT. Encoded protein: CASSYARETDTQYF.

This chain uses TRBV30 with TRBJ1-1; D remains unclear. The CDR3 has 14 amino acids. Germline V lookup: CDR1 GTSNPN, CDR2 SVGIG (reference sequence). The V end was cut by 3 bases, the J end by 3 bases, with 14 bases between. The CDR3, as DNA: TGTGCCTGGAGAATTCCCGGTCGAGACACTGAAGCTTTCTTT. This codes for CAWRIPGRDTEAFF.

The chain has TRBV10-3 and TRBJ2-1; 9 nucleotides line up with TRBD1. There are 16 residues in the CDR3. The germline V gene has CDR1 ENHRY and CDR2 SYGVKD. Trimming took 4 bases from V and 7 from J; bases not matched to a gene: 11. The CDR3 here is CAISATGGGRGNEQFF. The CDR3 coding sequence is TGTGCCATCAGTGCCACAGGGGGCGGAAGAGGGAATGAGCAGTTCTTC.

The rearrangement links TRBV7-2 to TRBJ2-3, with TRBD2 matching 7 bases. V shed 8 bases and J 5 bases; nucleotides not matched to a gene: 1. CDR3 length: 11 amino acids. The germline V gene encodes CDR1 SGHTA and CDR2 FQGNSA. The CDR3 DNA follows: TGTGCCAGCGGGAGGGGAGATACGCAGTATTTT. Translating gives CASGRGDTQYF.

V gene TRBV6-1 combines with J gene TRBJ2-7, with 7 bases that match TRBD2. J gave up 3 bases and V 4 bases, and 3 bases lay outside the gene matches. Germline CDR1 MNHNS, CDR2 SASEGT. The CDR3 has 13 amino acids. Here the CDR3 reads CASSVRTSYEQYF. The CDR3 DNA sequence: TGTGCCAGCAGTGTAAGGACTAGCTACGAGCAGTACTTC.

This chain uses TRBV18 with TRBJ2-2; TRBD2 agrees at 10 bases. Germline V lookup: CDR1 KGHSH, CDR2 LQKENI. The junction had 9 bases not matched to a gene; V was cut back by 5 bases and J by 0 bases. CDR3 length: 18 residues. Written as DNA, the CDR3 is TGTGCCAGCTCATCTCTTTGGACTAGCGGAACGAACACCGGGGAGCTGTTTTTT. Translation gives CASSSLWTSGTNTGELFF.

This rearrangement joins TRBV6-1 to TRBJ2-7, with 7 bases aligning to TRBD1. Germline lookup yields CDR1 MNHNS and CDR2 SASEGT. Trimming removed 6 bases from V and 4 bases from J; junction bases left unmatched: 9. The CDR3 covers 14 residues. For the CDR3, the DNA is TGTGCCAGCAGGTCCGGGACAGAGATATACGAGCAGTACTTC. Translation gives CASRSGTEIYEQYF.

The chain employs TRBV29-1 and TRBJ1-1, with 8 nucleotides matching TRBD1. J lost 1 base, V lost 6 bases, and 16 bases had no gene match. Germline V CDR1 and CDR2: SQVTM, ANQGSEA. This CDR3 has 17 residues. This chain's CDR3 is CSVLGSQGGATNTEAFF. In DNA, the CDR3 is TGCAGCGTCTTGGGATCACAGGGGGGTGCGACGAACACTGAAGCTTTCTTT. Filled out from reference TRBV29-1 and TRBJ1-1, the complete variable domain reads SAVISQKPSRDICQRGTSLTIQCQVDSQVTMMFWYRQQPGQSLTLIATANQGSEATYESGFVIDKFPISRPNLTFSTLTVSNMSPEDSSIYLCSVLGSQGGATNTEAFFGQGTRLTVV.

V usage is TRBV6-5 and J usage is TRBJ1-2; D gene unclear. V lost 7 bases and J lost 8, with 23 bases in between. CDR1 is MNHEY and CDR2 is SVGAGI in the germline V gene. CDR3 length: 15 amino acids. The CDR3 sequence is CASTGEGRSPRGYTF. In nucleotides, the CDR3 is TGTGCCAGCACCGGAGAGGGCAGATCGCCGAGAGGCTACACCTTC.

In this sample, this clone turned up once. This chain uses TRBV5-4 with TRBJ2-5; D is possibly TRBD1 (6 bases). From germline, CDR1 is SGHNT and CDR2 YYREEE (reference sequence). The CDR3 is 13 amino acids. V lost 4 bases and J lost 5, with 12 bases in between. The CDR3 region has the DNA TGTGCCAGCAGCAGACAGGATAGGGAGACCCAGTACTTC. It specifies CASSRQDRETQYF.

V gene TRBV5-1 combines with J gene TRBJ1-4; 8 nucleotides agree with TRBD1. The V gene end was trimmed by 6 bases and the J gene end by 2 bases; junction bases not matched to a gene: 12. CDR1 is SGHRS, CDR2 YFSETQ, per germline. This CDR3 is 17 amino acids long. CDR3 loop: CASTRTGGVLTNEKLFF. Here the CDR3 DNA reads TGCGCCAGCACCCGAACAGGGGGAGTGTTGACTAATGAAAAACTGTTTTTT.

V gene TRBV6-1 combines with J gene TRBJ1-2; 8 positions agree with TRBD1. Germline V gene lookup returns CDR1 MNHNS and CDR2 SASEGT. V gave up 3 bases and J gave up 7 bases; unmatched junction bases: 10. The CDR3 loop spans 15 amino acids. The DNA for the CDR3 is TGTGCCAGCAGTGAGCTCGGACAGGGAATTTTTGGCTACACCTTC. Translation gives CASSELGQGIFGYTF.